Detailed here is one TCR beta chain. The data originate from a study of long-term antiretroviral therapy in people with HIV. Version v3.0 of the immunoSEQ assay was performed at survey level. Sequencing used immunoSEQ multiplex PCR; TCRdb keeps in-frame clones, though not all of them. There are approximately 22,000 clones in the sample; approximately 81% occur only once, and around 3% lies in the top ten. The CDR3 extends over 15 amino acids. The V end was cut by 4 bases, the J end by 4 bases, with 17 bases between. CDR1 SGHTS and CDR2 YDEGEE come from the germline V gene. The rearrangement joins TRBV5-8 to TRBJ2-5; tentatively, D is TRBD1 or TRBD2 (5 bases each). The source material was unsorted PBMCs, sampled 1.9 years after starting antiretroviral therapy. The TCR originated in a woman between 45 and 65 years old with HIV. CDR3 nucleotide sequence: TGTGCCAGCAGCCATTGGGACCCCTGGGGAGAGACCCAGTACTTC. Translation gives CASSHWDPWGETQYF.